This is a list of T cell receptor beta chains from one sample in a study of CD8 T cells in Susac syndrome. TCRdb re-analysed the immunoSEQ multiplex PCR reads in MiXCR, keeping a single row per CDR3 protein. The profile shows about 190,000 distinct CDR3 sequences, around 93% of them singletons. The sequenced material came from CD8+ T cells from PBMCs. These receptors were collected from a human donor with Susac syndrome. Each CDR3 is given with its conserved first and last residue. The D gene is left open where the match is weak. Not all rows give a size; the values are once, few, many and, for expanded clones, a class.

CDR3 DNA | CDR3 protein | clone size | V gene | CDR3 length | J gene | D gene
TGTGCCAGCGCCGGGACTAGCTTGGAGGTCCCAGATACGCAGTATTTT | CASAGTSLEVPDTQYF | NA | TRBV7-9 | 16 | TRBJ2-3 | TRBD2
TGTGCCAGCAGAACCGTGGGACAGCCCAATCAGCCCCAGCATTTT | CASRTVGQPNQPQHF | once | TRBV6-5 | 15 | TRBJ1-5 | TRBD1
TGTGCCAGCAGCCGCGATAACTACGAGCAGTACTTC | CASSRDNYEQYF | NA | TRBV7-6 | 12 | TRBJ2-7 | NA
TGTGCCAGCAGGGAGTCCGGGACAGCCTCCTATGGCTACACCTTC | CASRESGTASYGYTF | NA | TRBV6-6 | 15 | TRBJ1-2 | TRBD1
TGTGCCAGCAGTGAATTCGGGACGTCGGGTGGCTACACCTTC | CASSEFGTSGGYTF | NA | TRBV25-1 | 14 | TRBJ1-2 | NA
TGTGCCAGCAGCTTCCCTACACAGGGGGCCGAGACCCAGTACTTC | CASSFPTQGAETQYF | few | TRBV11-1 | 15 | TRBJ2-5 | TRBD1
TGTGCCAGCAGTTTTAAGTACAACACTGAAGCTTTCTTT | CASSFKYNTEAFF | NA | TRBV27 | 13 | TRBJ1-1 | NA
TGTGCCAGCGGCCTGACTAGCGGGAGTTACATTCAGTACTTC | CASGLTSGSYIQYF | NA | TRBV11-2 | 14 | TRBJ2-4 | TRBD2
TGTGCCAGCAGCGTAGCGTACAGTGAAATGAATGAGCAGTTCTTC | CASSVAYSEMNEQFF | NA | TRBV9 | 15 | TRBJ2-1 | NA
TGTGCCATCAGTGATGGGACAGCTAGCACAGATACGCAGTATTTT | CAISDGTASTDTQYF | NA | TRBV10-3 | 15 | TRBJ2-3 | TRBD1